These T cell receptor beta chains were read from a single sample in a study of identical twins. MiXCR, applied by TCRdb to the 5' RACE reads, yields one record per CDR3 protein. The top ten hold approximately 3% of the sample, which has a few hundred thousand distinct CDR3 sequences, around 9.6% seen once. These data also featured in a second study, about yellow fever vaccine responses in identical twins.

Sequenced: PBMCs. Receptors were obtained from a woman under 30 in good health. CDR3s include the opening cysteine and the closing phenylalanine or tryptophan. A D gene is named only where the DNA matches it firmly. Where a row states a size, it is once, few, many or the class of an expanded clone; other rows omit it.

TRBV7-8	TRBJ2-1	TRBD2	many	TGTGCCAGCAGGTTTAGCGGGGGGGCGTACAATGAGCAGTTCTTC	CASRFSGGAYNEQFF
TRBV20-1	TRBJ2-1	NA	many	TGCAGTGCTAGAGATCCCACCAGCGGAAACAATGAGCAGTTCTTC	CSARDPTSGNNEQFF
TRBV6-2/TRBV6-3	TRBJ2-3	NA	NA	TGTGCCAGCGCCTTTCTGGGGGGCACAGATACGCAGTATTTT	CASAFLGGTDTQYF
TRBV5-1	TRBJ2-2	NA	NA	TGCGCCAGCAGCTTAGCAACAAACACCGGGGAGCCGTTTTTT	CASSLATNTGEPFF
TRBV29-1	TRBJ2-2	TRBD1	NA	TGCAGCGTTGAACAAAGGGGGCACGGCACCGGGGAGCTGTTTTTT	CSVEQRGHGTGELFF
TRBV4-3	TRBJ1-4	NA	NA	TGCGCCAGCAGCCCAGGTTCAGTGGGCGTCGGAGAAAAACTGTTTTTT	CASSPGSVGVGEKLFF
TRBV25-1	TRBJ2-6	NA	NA	TGTGCCAGCAGTGAAGTACAGGGTCTTGGGGCCAACGTCCTGACTTTC	CASSEVQGLGANVLTF
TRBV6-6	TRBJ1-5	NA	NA	TGTGCCAGCAGTTACCCAAACAATCAGCCCCAGCATTTT	CASSYPNNQPQHF
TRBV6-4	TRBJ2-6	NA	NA	TGTGCCAGCAGTGACTCGAGGGGGGCTGGGGCCAACGTCCTGACTTTC	CASSDSRGAGANVLTF
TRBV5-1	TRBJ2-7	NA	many	TGCGCCAGCAGCACCCAGGCGGCCAGTATCTACGAGCAGTACTTC	CASSTQAASIYEQYF
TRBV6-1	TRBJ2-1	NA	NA	TGTGCCAGCAGTAAAAGTCAGGAGTCTGTCGTTGAGCAGTTCTTC	CASSKSQESVVEQFF
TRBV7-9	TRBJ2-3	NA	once	TGTGCCAGCAGAGAAAAACAGGGTGTTACGCAGTATTTT	CASREKQGVTQYF
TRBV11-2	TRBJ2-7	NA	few	TGTGCCAGCAGCTTAGATTCGGGAGTCAGAGAGCAGTACTTC	CASSLDSGVREQYF
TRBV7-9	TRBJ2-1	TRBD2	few	TGTGCCAGCAGCACCGGACTAGCGGGGACCCCTGCTGAGCAGTTCTTC	CASSTGLAGTPAEQFF
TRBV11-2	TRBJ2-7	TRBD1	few	TGTGCCAGCAGCTTACTGGGGCAGGGGACAGACGAGCAGTACTTC	CASSLLGQGTDEQYF
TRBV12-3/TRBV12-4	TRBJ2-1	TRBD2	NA	TGTGCCAGCAGTCCTAGGGGGACTAGCGGGAGAATCATTGAGCAGTTCTTC	CASSPRGTSGRIIEQFF
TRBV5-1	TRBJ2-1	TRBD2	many	TGCGCCAGCAGGACTAGCGGGTACAATGAGCAGTTCTTC	CASRTSGYNEQFF
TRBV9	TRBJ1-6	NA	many	TGTGCCAGCAGCGTAGCTGAGATTAGCTCCTATAATTCACCCCTCCACTTT	CASSVAEISSYNSPLHF
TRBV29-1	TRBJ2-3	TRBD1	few	TGCAGCGTCCGGGACAGGGGGCCCACAGATACGCAGTATTTT	CSVRDRGPTDTQYF
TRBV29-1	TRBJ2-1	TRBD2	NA	TGCAGCGTTGAGCGGGGGACTAGCCAGTTCTTC	CSVERGTSQFF
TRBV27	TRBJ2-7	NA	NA	TGTGCCAGCAGTTTCGGTGGTAGCGTGACATCCTACGAGCAGTACTTC	CASSFGGSVTSYEQYF
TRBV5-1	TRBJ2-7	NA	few	TGCGCCAGCAGCTTGGCTCAACAGCGTGCCTACGAGCAGTACTTC	CASSLAQQRAYEQYF
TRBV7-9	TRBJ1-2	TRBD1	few	TGTGCCAGCAGCTCCGATTATCGACAGGGAGGTCCTTATGGCTACACCTTC	CASSSDYRQGGPYGYTF
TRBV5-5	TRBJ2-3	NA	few	TGTGCCAGCAGCTTGGCCAGAGAGGGGACAGATACGCAGTATTTT	CASSLAREGTDTQYF
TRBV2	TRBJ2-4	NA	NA	TGTGCGTCTCGGTTGCGGGGCGCCAAAAACATTCAGTACTTC	CASRLRGAKNIQYF
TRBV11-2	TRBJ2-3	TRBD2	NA	TGTGCCAGCAGCTTAGGTGGTACGGGAGGGCTTCCAGATACGCAGTATTTT	CASSLGGTGGLPDTQYF
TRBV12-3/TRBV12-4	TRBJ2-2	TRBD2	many	TGTGCCAGCAGTTGTAGACTAGCGGGAGCGAACACCGGGGAGCTGTTTTTT	CASSCRLAGANTGELFF
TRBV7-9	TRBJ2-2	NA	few	TGTGCCAGCAGCCACCCGGCTACCGGGGAGCTGTTTTTT	CASSHPATGELFF
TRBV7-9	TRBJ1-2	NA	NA	TGTGCCACCCCCCCACAGACTCCCTATGGCTACACCTTC	CATPPQTPYGYTF
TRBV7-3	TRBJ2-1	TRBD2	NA	TGTGCCAGCAGCCGAGCAGCGGGGGGAACCTACAATGAGCAGTTCTTC	CASSRAAGGTYNEQFF
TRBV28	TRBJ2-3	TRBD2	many	TGTGCCAGCAGTTTAGGGGCTAGCGGGAGCACAGATACGCAGTATTTT	CASSLGASGSTDTQYF
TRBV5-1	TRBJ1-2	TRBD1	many	TGCGCCAGCAGCTTTTCCCTTCCGACAGGGGATGGCTACACCTTC	CASSFSLPTGDGYTF
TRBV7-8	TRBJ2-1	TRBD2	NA	TGTGCCAGCAGCTTAGTGAGACTAGCGGGACCGGGCCCCTACAATGAGCAGTTCTTC	CASSLVRLAGPGPYNEQFF
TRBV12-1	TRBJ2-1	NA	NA	TGTGCCAGCAGCTTAAACAGGGGTGGGAGCGGCACAAACAATGAGCAGTTCTTC	CASSLNRGGSGTNNEQFF
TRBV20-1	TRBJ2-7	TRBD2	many	TGCAGTGCTAGTCGCCTAGCGGGACCCCGTCGTTCCTACGAGCAGTACTTC	CSASRLAGPRRSYEQYF
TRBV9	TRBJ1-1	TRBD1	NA	TGTGCCAGCAGCCCTCGACAGGGACACACTGAAGCTTTCTTT	CASSPRQGHTEAFF
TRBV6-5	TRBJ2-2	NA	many	TGTGCCAGCAGTTATTTAGGGGAGACCGGGGAGCTGTTTTTT	CASSYLGETGELFF
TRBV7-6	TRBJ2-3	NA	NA	TGTGCCAGCAGCTTAGCGTTCAGACCGATAAATACGCAGTATTTT	CASSLAFRPINTQYF
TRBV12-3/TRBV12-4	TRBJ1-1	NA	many	TGTGCCAGCAGCCTCGACGTGGGGAGGGGAATGAACACTGAAGCTTTCTTT	CASSLDVGRGMNTEAFF
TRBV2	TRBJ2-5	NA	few	TGTGCCAGCAGTGACAGGGGAAGGTGGGAGACCCAGTACTTC	CASSDRGRWETQYF
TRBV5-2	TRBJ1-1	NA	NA	TGTGCCAGCAAATCGTCTACGTTGCTCAACACTGAAGCTTTCTTT	CASKSSTLLNTEAFF
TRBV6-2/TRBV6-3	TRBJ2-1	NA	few	TGTGCCATCGATAGCGACGTTGGGTTGTTCTTC	CAIDSDVGLFF
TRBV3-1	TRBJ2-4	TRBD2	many	TGTGCCAGCAGCCAAGATGGCCTAGCGGGAGTTTACAGCGGTGGGGCCATTCAGTACTTC	CASSQDGLAGVYSGGAIQYF